Sequencing of this TCR beta chain was carried out in a study of blood T cell repertoires in COVID-19. For the study at large: There were acute and convalescent COVID-19 samples, and they came from the United States, Italy and Spain. PBMCs, B-cell-depleted T cells, or T cells provided the cDNA or gDNA that made up the material.

In the original processing: Nucleated cell number was recorded as an estimate derived from reference gene primer amplification. Sequencing was performed with immunoSEQ multiplex PCR; in TCRdb, only in-frame clones are kept and a portion is missing. The V and J calls and the clone size are those of that table, but D and trimming were determined from the DNA. The sample has 250,000 or so clones, 80% to 90% seen once; the top ten hold 4.1%. The study drew participants aged about 18 to 89 years from around 24 US areas. V was clipped by 1 base and J by 5 bases, with 12 bases between them. Germline CDR1 is SGHTA and CDR2 is FQGNSA. This CDR3 has 15 amino acids.

Source material: PBMCs or T cells enriched from blood (not recorded which). The rearrangement links TRBV7-2 to TRBJ2-1, with a tentative D call TRBD2 (5 bases). This TCR came from a woman in her thirties with acute COVID-19. The CDR3 region is CASSLGTGTHNEQFF. The CDR3 region has the DNA TGTGCCAGCAGCTTAGGGACGGGAACCCACAATGAGCAGTTCTTC.